This T cell receptor (beta chain) was sequenced in a study of tumor T cells in aggressive B-cell lymphoma (dated by TCRdb to 2016 to 2017). Libraries were built with the immunoSEQ multiplex PCR assay. TCRdb mirrors the immuneACCESS table, restricted to in-frame sequences. Some clones are absent from its copies; in checked studies, under half trace to an unresolved V gene, and the reason for the others is unknown. For this sample there are about 3,100 clones; 55% to 70% appear just once. In total, the top ten clones hold approximately 9% of the sample. As for this clone: Its antigen is not yet known. The sample holds no much larger clone one base away, and base qualities are not on file.

V was cut back by 4 bases and J by 8 bases, leaving a gap of 8 bases between them. The CDR1 and CDR2 encoded by the germline V gene are SNHLY and FYNNEI. The CDR3 covers 12 residues, taking in both the cysteine and the phenylalanine. The sequence is cut down to CDR3 DNA, 36 bases in frame from base 1. Here the chain combines TRBV2 and TRBJ1-4, with a weak D call of TRBD1 (6 bases match). The source of this sequence is an adult with diffuse large B cell lymphoma. Sequencing was done on a sample of tumor tissue. Here the CDR3 is given as CASSADREKLFF. DNA sequence: TGTGCCAGCAGTGCAGACAGGGAAAAACTGTTTTTT.